Each of the 3 T cell receptor beta chains below was sequenced from the same sample in a study of cytomegalovirus exposure and HLA in healthy donors. The PCR employed 60 Vbeta primers together with 13 Jbeta primers. Profiled with immunoSEQ multiplex PCR; TCRdb holds only in-frame clones, not every one. The data show approximately 200,000 clones, about 83% seen once. The source material was PBMCs. These receptors were taken from a girl between 5 and 17 years old in good health and CMV-seronegative.

This sequence joins TRBV6-5 and TRBJ2-1; 12 bases line up with TRBD2. Germline CDR1 is MNHEY and CDR2 is SVGAGI. With V trimmed by 5 bases and J by 4 bases, 3 bases remained unmatched. The CDR3 is made up of 15 amino acids. The CDR3 region is CASSPGTSGYNEQFF. The CDR3 region has the DNA TGTGCCAGCAGTCCCGGGACTAGCGGGTACAATGAGCAGTTCTTC.

V and J are TRBV19 and TRBJ2-1; D perhaps matches TRBD2 (5 bases). V lost 8 bases to trimming and J lost 0 bases, with 14 bases between them. CDR1 and CDR2 (germline): LNHDA, SQIVND (reference sequence). The CDR3 covers 15 residues. CDR3 DNA sequence: TGTGCCAGTCGAATTAGCGTTAGCTCCTACAATGAGCAGTTCTTC. Translating it yields CASRISVSSYNEQFF.

The chain links TRBV7-9 to TRBJ1-6; 11 positions agree with TRBD1. Germline CDR1 reads SEHNR; CDR2 reads FQNEAQ (reference sequence). Trimming at V came to 5 bases and at J to 9 bases, leaving 3 bases not matched to a gene. This CDR3 contains 14 residues. The CDR3: CASSVGTGGSPLHF. As DNA, the CDR3 is TGTGCCAGCAGCGTTGGGACAGGGGGTTCACCCCTCCACTTT.